These 26 T cell receptor beta chains were sequenced from one sample in a study of blood T cell repertoires in COVID-19. Clones were read by immunoSEQ multiplex PCR, and TCRdb kept only the in-frame ones, dropping some. The sample lists hundreds of thousands of clones, 80% to 90% occurring once. Sequencing input: PBMCs or T cells enriched from blood (not recorded which). The receptor set was obtained from a man between 25 and 39 years old who had recovered from COVID-19.

The rearrangement links TRBV9 to TRBJ2-2, with a tentative D call TRBD2 (6 bases). The V end lost 3 bases, the J end lost 4 bases, and 13 bases lay between the germline ends. Germline CDR1 is SGDLS and CDR2 is YYNGEE. The CDR3 is 15 amino acids. The CDR3, as DNA: TGTGCCAGCAGCGCGACTAGTATCGGCACCGGGGAGCTGTTTTTT. This codes for CASSATSIGTGELFF.

This clone was recorded only once. The chain couples TRBV2 to TRBJ1-5; TRBD1 matches 8 bases. The length of the CDR3 is 15 residues. The germline CDR1 and CDR2 sequences are SNHLY and FYNNEI. Trimming took 3 bases from V and 2 from J; bases not matched to a gene: 3. The CDR3: CASSDAGQGNQPQHF. CDR3 coding DNA: TGTGCCAGCAGTGACGCGGGACAGGGCAATCAGCCCCAGCATTTT.

Note on this clone: The sample has other DNA sequences that encode this CDR3 too. The rearrangement joins TRBV27 to TRBJ1-2, with TRBD1 as a possible D gene (5 bases). Trimming took off 2 bases at V and 4 bases at J, with 8 bases between the two ends. This CDR3 has 13 residues. Germline V gene data show CDR1 as MNHEY and CDR2 as SMNVEV (reference sequence). The CDR3 sequence is CASSLRGAYGYTF. The DNA for the CDR3 is TGTGCCAGCAGTTTACGCGGGGCCTATGGCTACACCTTC.

This clone was counted once. The rearrangement links TRBV19 to TRBJ2-1; 9 bases are shared with TRBD2. The CDR3 loop spans 17 amino acids. Unmatched junction bases numbered 12, after V lost 5 bases and J lost 4 bases. Per germline, CDR1 LNHDA and CDR2 SQIVND (reference sequence). The CDR3 sequence is CASSLSPGLAVYNEQFF. In nucleotides, the CDR3 is TGTGCCAGTAGTCTATCCCCGGGACTAGCAGTATACAATGAGCAGTTCTTC.

The rearrangement joins TRBV2 to TRBJ1-2; D gene uncertain. From germline, CDR1 is SNHLY and CDR2 FYNNEI. The V end lost 4 bases, the J end lost 4 bases, and 10 bases lay between the germline ends. This CDR3 has 13 residues. CDR3 loop: CASSGARLYGYTF. The DNA of the CDR3 is TGTGCCAGCAGTGGGGCCAGGCTCTATGGCTACACCTTC.

The chain uses TRBV7-2 and TRBJ2-5, with TRBD1 matching 11 bases. Germline V lookup: CDR1 SGHTA, CDR2 FQGNSA. V lost 4 bases to trimming and J lost 1 base; unmatched junction nucleotides: 11. The CDR3 spans 18 residues. Here the CDR3 DNA reads TGTGCCAGCAGCTATCCGGGACAGGGGGATTCTACCCAAGAGACCCAGTACTTC. Its protein is CASSYPGQGDSTQETQYF.

The chain is built from TRBV11-2 and TRBJ2-7, with D possibly being TRBD1 (5 bases). Trimming shortened V by 2 bases and J by 2 bases, and 10 bases separated the two germline ends. There are 14 residues in the CDR3. Germline V gives CDR1 SGHAT, CDR2 FQNNGV. DNA for the CDR3: TGTGCCAGCAGCTTAAGGGGCAGAGCCTACGAGCAGTACTTC. Translated: CASSLRGRAYEQYF.

The genes are TRBV9 and TRBJ1-2, with a possible D match to TRBD1 (6 bases). The CDR3 contains 15 residues. Looked up from germline, CDR1 is SGDLS and CDR2 is YYNGEE. The V gene lost 4 bases and the J gene lost 0 bases, with 13 bases spanning the gap. CDR3 bases: TGTGCCAGCAGCCTGGGGGGGGCCCCTAACTATGGCTACACCTTC. This encodes CASSLGGAPNYGYTF.

J is TRBJ2-1 and V is TRBV28, with a possible D match to TRBD2 (5 bases). V was pared by 6 bases and J by 0 bases, with 15 bases between. The CDR3 contains 16 residues. Per the germline V gene, CDR1 is MDHEN and CDR2 is SYDVKM. The CDR3: CASSGKTADSYNEQFF. CDR3 nucleotides: TGTGCCAGCAGCGGAAAAACAGCGGACTCCTACAATGAGCAGTTCTTC.

The CDR3 region has the DNA TGTGCCAGCAGTGAAGAGGGGGATCAGCCCCAGCATTTT. It codes for CASSEEGDQPQHF. V and J are TRBV6-1 and TRBJ1-5; tentative D call: TRBD1 (6 bases). The CDR3 loop spans 13 amino acids. Germline lookup yields CDR1 MNHNS and CDR2 SASEGT. Trimming stripped 1 base from V and 5 bases from J, with 6 bases between.

The sample holds one count of this clone. The CDR3 DNA is TGTGCCAGCAGCGCCGGAGGGTTGAGGGGAGATACGCAGTATTTT. This gives the protein CASSAGGLRGDTQYF. This chain links TRBV7-2 with TRBJ2-3, with a possible D match to TRBD2 (6 bases). The germline V gene encodes CDR1 SGHTA and CDR2 FQGNSA. This CDR3 has 15 amino acids. The V and J ends lost 5 bases and 5 bases respectively, with 17 bases between them.

This clone was observed a few times. The J gene is TRBJ2-2, the V gene TRBV28; 11 nucleotides agree with TRBD2. Germline V gives CDR1 MDHEN, CDR2 SYDVKM. CDR3 length: 17 amino acids. V gave up 6 bases and J gave up 2 bases; unmatched junction bases: 8. The CDR3 sequence is CASRALAGASNTGELFF. CDR3 DNA sequence: TGTGCCAGCAGGGCACTAGCGGGAGCCAGCAACACCGGGGAGCTGTTTTTT.

The rearrangement uses TRBV27 and TRBJ2-7; D perhaps matches TRBD2 (6 bases). Trimming removed 1 base from V and 4 bases from J, with 11 bases in between. The germline gives CDR1 MNHEY, CDR2 SMNVEV (reference sequence). This CDR3 is built from 14 residues. CDR3 DNA sequence: TGTGCCAGCAGTTTATTCGGCGGGAATTACGAGCAGTACTTC. This sequence encodes CASSLFGGNYEQYF.

The chain joins TRBV6-5 to TRBJ1-3; 8 nucleotides agree with TRBD1. The CDR3 runs to 16 residues. CDR1 is MNHEY, CDR2 SVGAGI, per germline. Germline trimming cut 0 bases from V and 4 bases from J; bases unmatched to any gene: 5. The CDR3 region is CASSYSGQAGGNTIYF. The DNA of the CDR3 is TGTGCCAGCAGTTACTCGGGACAGGCTGGCGGAAACACCATATATTTT.

This rearrangement joins TRBV6-5 to TRBJ2-7; the match to TRBD1 covers 9 bases. Trimming cost V 6 bases and J 10 bases; bases outside gene matches: 13. Germline CDR1 and CDR2: MNHEY and SVGAGI. CDR3 length: 14 residues. The CDR3 spells CASSPRDRAPSQYF. CDR3 coding DNA: TGTGCCAGCAGCCCCCGGGACAGGGCCCCCTCCCAGTACTTC.

The rearrangement uses TRBV7-8 and TRBJ2-2; 11 bases line up with TRBD1. V trimming: 6 bases; J trimming: 4 bases; junction bases outside the gene matches: 4. In germline, CDR1 is SGHVS, CDR2 FQNEAQ. CDR3 length equals 15 residues. CDR3 residues: CASRAGTGGTGELFF. In nucleotides, the CDR3 is TGTGCCAGCAGAGCCGGGACAGGGGGCACCGGGGAGCTGTTTTTT.

For the CDR3, the DNA is TGTGCCAGCAGCTTAGCGCTAAGTGGGAGTGGTAAAACAGATACGCAGTATTTT. It codes for CASSLALSGSGKTDTQYF. The J gene is TRBJ2-3, the V gene TRBV7-2, with D perhaps matching TRBD2 (5 bases). V shed 0 bases and J shed 3 bases, with 19 bases lying between them. The germline CDR1 and CDR2 sequences are SGHTA and FQGNSA. This CDR3 is 18 amino acids long.

This rearrangement joins TRBV10-3 to TRBJ2-7, with TRBD2 as a possible D gene (5 bases). V shed 4 bases and J shed 2 bases, with 12 bases lying between them. CDR3 size: 14 residues. CDR1 is ENHRY, CDR2 SYGVKD, per germline. The CDR3 coding sequence is TGTGCCATCAGTGGTAGCGCCAAGACCTACGAGCAGTACTTC. Its translation is CAISGSAKTYEQYF.

The chain joins TRBV19 to TRBJ1-2, with D hard to call. Germline CDR1 is LNHDA and CDR2 is SQIVND (reference sequence). V gave up 7 bases and J gave up 4 bases, with 13 bases separating them. This CDR3 is built from 13 residues. The CDR3 region is CASTRTPVYGYTF. In DNA, the CDR3 is TGTGCCAGTACCAGGACTCCCGTCTATGGCTACACCTTC.

The J gene is TRBJ2-7, the V gene TRBV9, with a tentative D call TRBD1 (6 bases). The ends were cut back, 2 bases at V and 2 bases at J, with 11 bases in the middle. Germline V CDR1 and CDR2: SGDLS, YYNGEE. This CDR3 spans 14 amino acids. CDR3 region: CASSVRQATYEQYF. CDR3 DNA: TGTGCCAGCAGCGTTAGACAGGCCACCTACGAGCAGTACTTC. Variable domain in full (rest from reference TRBV9 and TRBJ2-7): DSGVTQTPKHLITATGQRVTLRCSPRSGDLSVYWYQQSLDQGLQFLIQYYNGEERAKGNILERFSAQQFPDLHSELNLSSLELGDSALYFCASSVRQATYEQYFGPGTRLTVT.

This CDR3 reads CASSLFGSGKGDGYTF. Written as DNA, the CDR3 is TGTGCCAGCAGCTTATTTGGATCGGGGAAGGGTGATGGCTACACCTTC. The chain has TRBV7-9 and TRBJ1-2; the D is unclear. This CDR3 comprises 16 residues. Trimming shortened V by 2 bases and J by 6 bases, and 19 bases separated the two germline ends. In germline, CDR1 is SEHNR, CDR2 FQNEAQ (reference sequence).

The V call is TRBV18, the J call TRBJ2-5; tentative D call: TRBD2 (7 bases). The CDR3 spans 15 residues. Trimming removed 3 bases from V and 3 bases from J, with 14 bases in between. Germline CDR1 KGHSH, CDR2 LQKENI. The CDR3 protein is CASSPVGRGKETQYF. CDR3 nucleotides: TGTGCCAGCTCACCGGTGGGGAGGGGGAAAGAGACCCAGTACTTC.

This clone was detected a few times. The chain recombines TRBV6-5 with TRBJ1-2, with 7 bases identical to TRBD1. The CDR3 covers 13 residues. Germline V gene lookup returns CDR1 MNHEY and CDR2 SVGAGI. Germline trimming cut 3 bases from V and 8 bases from J; bases unmatched to any gene: 6. The CDR3 nucleotides read TGTGCCAGCAGTTATACGGGACAGAGAGGCTACACCTTC. This codes for CASSYTGQRGYTF.

In DNA form, the CDR3 reads TGTGCCAGCAGCTCCAGATCCGCCAGGACTAGCGGGAGTGAGCAGTTCTTC. It encodes CASSSRSARTSGSEQFF. This sequence joins TRBV7-8 and TRBJ2-1, with TRBD2 matching over 13 bases. The ends lost 4 bases at V and 9 bases at J; junction bases unmatched: 12. CDR1 and CDR2 from the germline V gene are SGHVS and FQNEAQ. The CDR3 is 17 amino acids. The variable domain in full, completed from reference TRBV7-8 and TRBJ2-1, reads GAGVSQSPRYKVAKRGQDVALRCDPISGHVSLFWYQQALGQGPEFLTYFQNEAQLDKSGLPSDRFFAERPEGSVSTLKIQRTQQEDSAVYLCASSSRSARTSGSEQFFGPGTRLTVL.

The chain links TRBV6-1 to TRBJ2-3; maybe TRBD1 (6 bases). CDR1 and CDR2 (germline): MNHNS, SASEGT. V lost 1 base to trimming and J lost 2 bases, with 13 bases between them. CDR3 length: 16 residues. The CDR3 DNA reads TGTGCCAGCAGTGAAGAGACGAGACAGGTCACAGATACGCAGTATTTT. It is translated as CASSEETRQVTDTQYF.

The V gene is TRBV27, the J gene TRBJ2-3; the match to TRBD2 covers 10 bases. V was clipped by 0 bases and J by 2 bases; unmatched bases: 11. The CDR3 sequence is 19 residues long. Per the germline V gene, CDR1 is MNHEY and CDR2 is SMNVEV (reference sequence). The CDR3 sequence: CASSLSLTLAGVSTDTQYF. CDR3 nucleotide sequence: TGTGCCAGCAGTTTATCACTTACCCTAGCGGGAGTCTCCACAGATACGCAGTATTTT.